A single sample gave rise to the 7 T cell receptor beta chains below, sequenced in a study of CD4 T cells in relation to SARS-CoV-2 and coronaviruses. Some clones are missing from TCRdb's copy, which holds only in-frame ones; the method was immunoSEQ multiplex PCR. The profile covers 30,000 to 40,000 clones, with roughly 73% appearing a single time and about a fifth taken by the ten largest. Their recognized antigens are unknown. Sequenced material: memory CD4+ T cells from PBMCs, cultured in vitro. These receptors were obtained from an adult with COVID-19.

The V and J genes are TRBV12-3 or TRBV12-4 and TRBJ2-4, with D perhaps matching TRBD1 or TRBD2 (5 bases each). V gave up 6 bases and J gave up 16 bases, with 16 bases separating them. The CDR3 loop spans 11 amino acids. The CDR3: CASRDSGTEYF. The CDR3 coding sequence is TGTGCCAGCAGGGATTCCGGGACCGAATACTTC.

CDR3 region: CASRRSGSPGELFF. The CDR3, as DNA: TGTGCCAGCAGAAGAAGCGGGAGTCCCGGGGAGCTGTTTTTT. The chain has TRBV3-1 (or the pseudogene TRBV3-2) and TRBJ2-2, with 8 bases lining up with TRBD2. Losses at the gene ends were 6 bases for V and 6 bases for J; bases not matched to a gene: 6. Per the germline V gene, CDR1 is LGHDT and CDR2 is YNNKEL (reference sequence). CDR3 length equals 14 residues.

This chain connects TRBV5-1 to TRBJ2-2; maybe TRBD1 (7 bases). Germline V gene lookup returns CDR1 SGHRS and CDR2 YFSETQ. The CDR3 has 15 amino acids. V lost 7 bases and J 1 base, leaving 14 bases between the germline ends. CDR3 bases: TGCGCCAGCCTAGGGGGGACAGTGAACACCGGGGAGCTGTTTTTT. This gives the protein CASLGGTVNTGELFF.

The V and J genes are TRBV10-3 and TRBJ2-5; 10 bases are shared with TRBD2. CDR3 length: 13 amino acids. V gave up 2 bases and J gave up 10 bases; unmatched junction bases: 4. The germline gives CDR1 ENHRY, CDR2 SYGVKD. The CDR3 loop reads CAISELAGEVQYF. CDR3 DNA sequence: TGTGCCATCAGTGAGCTAGCGGGAGAGGTCCAGTACTTC.

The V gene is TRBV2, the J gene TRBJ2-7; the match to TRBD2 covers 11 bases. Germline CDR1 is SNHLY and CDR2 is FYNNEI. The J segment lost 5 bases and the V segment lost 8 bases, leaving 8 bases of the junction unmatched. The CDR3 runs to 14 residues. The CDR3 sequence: CASGPSGRTNEQYF. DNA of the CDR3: TGTGCCAGCGGACCTAGCGGGAGGACGAACGAGCAGTACTTC.

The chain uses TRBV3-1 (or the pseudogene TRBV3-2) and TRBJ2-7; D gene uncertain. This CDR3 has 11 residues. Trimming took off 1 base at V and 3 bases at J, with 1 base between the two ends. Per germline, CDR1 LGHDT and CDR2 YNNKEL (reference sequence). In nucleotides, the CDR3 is TGTGCCAGCAGCCAAGGCTACGAGCAGTACTTC. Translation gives CASSQGYEQYF.

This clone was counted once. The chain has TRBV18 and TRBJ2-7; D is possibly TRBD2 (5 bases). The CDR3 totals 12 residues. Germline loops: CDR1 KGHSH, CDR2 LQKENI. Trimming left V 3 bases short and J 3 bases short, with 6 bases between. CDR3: CASSPGDYEQYF. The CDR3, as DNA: TGTGCCAGCTCACCCGGGGACTACGAGCAGTACTTC.